This T cell receptor (beta chain) appears in the sequencing data of a study of spatial heterogeneity in lung cancer (dated by TCRdb to about 2019). Study-level background: Beta-chain transcripts were consistently detected in greater numbers than alpha-chain transcripts, which likely reflected higher beta-chain transcript abundance. In the raw uncorrected reads, each unique combination of TCR and UMI appeared more than ten times on average. In non-small cell lung cancer, the study quantitatively compared TCR alpha and beta repertoires across several tumor regions, matched nontumor lung, and blood. Nonsynonymous mutation counts, determined by whole-exome sequencing of tumor tissue, were related to TCR repertoire features. Both alpha and beta chains were TCR-sequenced in samples taken at surgery, namely 220 tumor regions, approximately 66 matched nontumor lung samples and 56 PBMC samples.

The sample's time point label, decoded: sample taken at primary tumor resection. Whole RNA extracted from tumor and nontumor lung tissue, or from cryopreserved PBMC samples, was used for TCR sequencing without cell sorting. The donors were some 76 patients from the lung TRACERx cohort who had early-stage, untreated non-small cell lung cancer. Only patients with enough RNA available from two or more tumor regions were chosen for TCR sequencing. General conclusions and limits of the study: Ubiquitous expanded tumor TCRs were found in blood more often at tumor resection than at routine follow-up. Confirming at a functional level the hypothesis that regional TCRs recognize regional mutations was considered to require additional single-cell paired TCR alpha and beta sequencing.

Library preparation was by 5' RACE. This sample was sequenced with a NextSeq 500. The TCR library protocol attached a unique molecular identifier to each TCR cDNA molecule to allow correction of PCR and sequencing errors. Regarding the original processing steps: Decombinator tools were used for TCR identification, UMI-based error correction and CDR3 extraction. Expanded TCRs were defined as those above a frequency of 2 per 1,000, corresponding to the top 1% of the tumor frequency distribution. Rényi diversity was computed with the R vegan package after subsampling each repertoire 100 times to 5,000 TCRs. CDR3 similarity networks were built from amino acid triplet string-kernel similarity, with CDR3s being connected when pairwise similarity was above 0.82. TCRdb redid the processing of the public reads, applying fastp at Q25 and MiXCR, and retained in-frame beta chains. For every CDR3 protein sequence, its rows merge into one entry that carries the most common genes and DNA. Here the V and J calls rest on TCRdb's processing, not on the authors' analysis. Recorded for this sample are tens of thousands of distinct CDR3 sequences; approximately 7% of them occurred a single time. The ten most abundant clones make up about 3% of the sample.

This clonotype was detected many times. This receptor's antigen is unknown. One base away there is no much larger clone; base qualities are not given. V loses 2 bases, J loses 6 bases, and the germline ends lie 8 bases apart. Based on the germline V gene, the CDR1 and CDR2 sequences are KGHSH and LQKENI. The CDR3 holds 13 amino acids from the cysteine to the phenylalanine. The sequence is cut down to CDR3 DNA, 39 bases in frame from base 1. Specimen: PBMCs, collected at surgery. The chain uses TRBV18 and TRBJ1-5; the D gene lacks a confident call. This receptor was taken from a female donor with early-stage non-small cell lung cancer. The bases read TGTGCCAGCTCACCAGATGTAGGTCAGCCCCAGCATTTT. It encodes CASSPDVGQPQHF.